This T cell receptor beta chain appears in the sequencing data of a study of control samples from healthy donors and cancer patients. The assay was immunoSEQ multiplex PCR, and TCRdb's table has in-frame clones only and misses some. The sample consists of approximately 100,000 clones, approximately 90% of them appearing once. CDR3 length: 15 amino acids. V shed 2 bases and J shed 4 bases, with 12 bases lying between them. Germline CDR1 LNHNV, CDR2 YYDKDF (reference sequence). This sequence was found in a human donor in good health. The donor label of this sample is uncertain. This chain joins TRBV15 and TRBJ1-5; D possibly corresponds to TRBD1 (5 bases). Sequences were obtained from blood. The CDR3 sequence is CATSRRSWGNQPQHF. The CDR3 nucleotides are TGTGCCACCAGCAGAAGAAGTTGGGGGAATCAGCCCCAGCATTTT.